The T cell receptor (beta chain) described here comes from a study of CD4+ T cells in melanoma. Study-level results: Neoantigen-specific CD4+ T cells in melanoma reportedly had diverse differentiation states. CD8+ T cell, macrophage and B cell function reportedly correlated with neoantigen-specific CD4+ T cells.

CDR1 is SGHRS, CDR2 YFSETQ, per germline. The ends were cut back, 0 bases at V and 2 bases at J, with 14 bases in the middle. This CDR3 region has 16 residues. TCRdb's copy holds only in-frame clones and misses some; the assay was immunoSEQ multiplex PCR. The data show approximately 9,600 clones, less than 80% seen once. As concerns this clone: Its specificity is not known.

The V gene is TRBV5-1, the J gene TRBJ1-1, with a possible D match to TRBD1 (6 bases). This TCR derives from a human donor with melanoma. Material for sequencing was cells from a culture (not recorded whether cultured in vitro). The CDR3 DNA reads TGCGCCAGCAGCTTGGGGGACAAGGCCTTTAACACTGAAGCTTTCTTT. Its translation is CASSLGDKAFNTEAFF.